The present TCR beta chain was sequenced within a study of blood T cell repertoires in COVID-19. At the level of the study: Sites in the United States, Italy and Spain provided acute and convalescent COVID-19 samples. T cells, B-cell-depleted T cells, or PBMCs provided the cDNA or gDNA that served as material.

Sequenced by immunoSEQ multiplex PCR; TCRdb stores in-frame clones only, minus some. The table shows approximately 250,000 clones, with about 88% occurring only once. V lost 2 bases, J lost 1 base, and 19 bases lay in between. The CDR3 covers 17 residues. The germline gives CDR1 SGHRS, CDR2 YFSETQ. The sequenced sample consisted of peripheral blood. The clonotype comes from a man younger than 30 with active or convalescent COVID-19. This rearrangement joins TRBV5-1 to TRBJ2-7, with D perhaps TRBD2 (6 bases). In nucleotides, the CDR3 is TGCGCCAGCAGCTTCACGGAGGGGCTATCTACTTCCTACGAGCAGTACTTC. Protein: CASSFTEGLSTSYEQYF.